Many counts were recorded for the clone carrying this T cell receptor beta chain. Germline CDR1 SGHTA, CDR2 FQGNSA. Losses at the gene ends were 4 bases for V and 7 bases for J; bases not matched to a gene: 4. CDR3 length equals 14 residues. Time point denoted: sample taken at primary tumor resection. Patients with untreated early-stage non-small cell lung cancer, numbering some 72, were the donors. This entry comes from a study of spatial heterogeneity in lung cancer. TCRdb re-called the 5' RACE reads with MiXCR, one entry per CDR3 protein. The repertoire consists of about 8,600 distinct CDR3 sequences, with 3.5% to 5.5% occurring once and the leading ten covering approximately 31%.

V usage is TRBV7-2 and J usage is TRBJ2-3; 11 positions agree with TRBD2. The sequences come from PBMCs, collected at surgery. The TCR was taken from a male donor with early-stage non-small cell lung cancer. CDR3 coding DNA: TGTGCCAGCAGCTCGGGACTAGCGGTAAATACGCAGTATTTT. Amino acid sequence: CASSSGLAVNTQYF.